These T cell receptor beta chains were read from a single sample in a study of identical twins. TCRdb used MiXCR to reprocess the 5' RACE reads, holding one entry per CDR3 protein. The profile shows 500,000 to 550,000 distinct CDR3 sequences, 20% to 25% of them singletons. These records were also assigned to another study, of T cells expressing NK-cell markers.

The sequencing input was CD4+ T cells sorted from blood. These receptors were taken from a woman aged 18-29 years in good health. Both conserved end residues are part of each CDR3. A D gene is named only where the DNA matches it firmly. Where a row states a size, it is once, few, many or the class of an expanded clone; other rows omit it.

d_gene | len | j_gene | abundance | v_gene | CDR3aa | CDR3nt
. | 15 | TRBJ1-4 | few | TRBV30 | CAWSGSAGNWGKLFF | TGTGCCTGGAGTGGGTCAGCCGGAAATTGGGGAAAACTGTTTTTT
TRBD1 | 17 | TRBJ1-4 | few | TRBV24-1 | CATSDLGQGRPNEKLFF | TGTGCCACCAGTGATTTGGGACAGGGTCGTCCTAATGAAAAACTGTTTTTT
TRBD1 | 12 | TRBJ2-3 | once | TRBV30 | CAWSVQGDTQYF | TGTGCCTGGAGTGTACAGGGGGATACGCAGTATTTT
. | 16 | TRBJ2-3 | . | TRBV7-2 | CASSLASAGAVDTQYF | TGTGCCAGCAGCTTAGCATCGGCGGGGGCGGTAGATACGCAGTATTTT
TRBD2 | 14 | TRBJ2-7 | few | TRBV11-2 | CASSFAAGVYEQYF | TGTGCCAGCAGCTTCGCGGCGGGAGTCTACGAGCAGTACTTC
TRBD2 | 17 | TRBJ2-3 | . | TRBV12-3/TRBV12-4 | CASSPGLAGAPEDTQYF | TGTGCCAGCAGTCCAGGACTAGCGGGGGCACCGGAAGATACGCAGTATTTT
TRBD2 | 18 | TRBJ2-7 | . | TRBV12-3/TRBV12-4 | CACSFGLAGGKGAYEQYF | TGTGCCTGCAGTTTTGGACTAGCGGGAGGGAAGGGGGCCTACGAGCAGTACTTC
. | 14 | TRBJ1-2 | many | TRBV3-1 | CASSQDRGDYGYTF | TGTGCCAGCAGCCAAGATAGGGGCGACTATGGCTACACCTTC
. | 19 | TRBJ1-2 | . | TRBV27 | CASRPSPSSDPRPGLPYTF | TGTGCCAGCAGACCATCCCCGTCATCCGACCCCCGCCCTGGACTCCCTTACACCTTC
. | 14 | TRBJ2-7 | few | TRBV20-1 | CSARDLQLSYEQYF | TGCAGTGCTAGAGATCTTCAGCTTTCCTACGAGCAGTACTTC
. | 12 | TRBJ1-2 | . | TRBV20-1 | CSAQSGADGYTF | TGCAGTGCCCAGTCCGGGGCGGATGGCTACACCTTC
TRBD2 | 14 | TRBJ2-1 | few | TRBV20-1 | CSAPRTSRRGEQFF | TGCAGTGCACCGAGGACTAGCAGGAGGGGTGAGCAGTTCTTC
TRBD1 | 17 | TRBJ2-7 | . | TRBV7-6 | CASSQGRPGQGGYEQYF | TGTGCCAGCAGCCAGGGCCGCCCGGGACAGGGGGGCTACGAGCAGTACTTC
. | 13 | TRBJ1-2 | few | TRBV20-1 | CSARIQGGGGYTF | TGCAGTGCTAGGATCCAGGGAGGAGGAGGCTACACCTTC
. | 14 | TRBJ1-4 | . | TRBV4-2 | CASSQAPANEKLFF | TGTGCCAGCAGCCAGGCCCCAGCAAATGAAAAACTGTTTTTT
. | 14 | TRBJ2-7 | few | TRBV6-8 | CASPYLGASYEQYF | TGTGCCAGCCCTTACCTCGGAGCCTCCTACGAGCAGTACTTC
. | 13 | TRBJ1-5 | few | TRBV7-9 | CASSLDASQPQHF | TGTGCCAGCAGCTTGGACGCATCACAGCCCCAGCATTTT